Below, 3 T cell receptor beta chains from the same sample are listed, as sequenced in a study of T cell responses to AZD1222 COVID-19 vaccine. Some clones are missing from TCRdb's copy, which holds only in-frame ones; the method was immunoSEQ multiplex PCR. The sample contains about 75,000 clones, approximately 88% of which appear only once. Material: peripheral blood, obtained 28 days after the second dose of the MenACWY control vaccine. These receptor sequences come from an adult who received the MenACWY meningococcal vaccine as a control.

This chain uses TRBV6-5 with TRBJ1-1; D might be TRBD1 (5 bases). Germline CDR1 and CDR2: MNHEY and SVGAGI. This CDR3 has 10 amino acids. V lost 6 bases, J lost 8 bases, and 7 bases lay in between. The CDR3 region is CASRQGEAFF. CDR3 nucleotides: TGTGCCAGCAGGCAGGGAGAAGCTTTCTTT.

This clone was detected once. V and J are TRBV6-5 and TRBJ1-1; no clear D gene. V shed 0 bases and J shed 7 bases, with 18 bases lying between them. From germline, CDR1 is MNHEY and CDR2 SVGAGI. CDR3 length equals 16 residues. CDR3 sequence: CASSYSASAGGIEAFF. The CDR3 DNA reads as TGTGCCAGCAGTTACTCGGCCAGCGCGGGTGGAATTGAAGCTTTCTTT.

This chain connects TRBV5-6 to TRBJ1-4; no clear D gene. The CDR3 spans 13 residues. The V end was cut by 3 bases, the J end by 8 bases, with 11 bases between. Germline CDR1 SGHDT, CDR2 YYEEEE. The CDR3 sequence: CASSYALEEKLFF. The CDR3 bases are TGTGCCAGCAGCTATGCCCTGGAGGAAAAACTGTTTTTT.